Listed below are T cell receptor beta chains from one sample, sequenced in a study of blood T cell repertoires in COVID-19. Sequencing was performed with immunoSEQ multiplex PCR; in TCRdb, only in-frame clones are kept and a portion is missing. The sample holds roughly 270,000 clones, about 85% seen once. The sequenced sample consisted of PBMCs or T cells enriched from blood (not recorded which). Every receptor here comes from a woman in her 50s who had recovered from COVID-19. Each CDR3 is given with its conserved first and last residue. The D gene is left open where the match is weak. Expanded clones get a size class; other rows say once, few or many, or leave the size out.

abundance: .; v_gene: TRBV19; j_gene: TRBJ1-4; d_gene: .; CDR3nt: TGTGCCAGTAGCCGGGAAACTAATGAAAAACTGTTTTTT; CDR3aa: CASSRETNEKLFF
abundance: .; v_gene: TRBV3-1/TRBV3-2; j_gene: TRBJ1-1; d_gene: .; CDR3nt: TGTGCCAGCAGCCAAGATCGTGTGAGGAGTGACACTGAAGCTTTCTTT; CDR3aa: CASSQDRVRSDTEAFF
abundance: .; v_gene: TRBV5-4; j_gene: TRBJ1-4; d_gene: TRBD1; CDR3nt: TGTGCCAGCAGGGCCGGGACAGGGGCTTCAAATGAAAAACTGTTTTTT; CDR3aa: CASRAGTGASNEKLFF
abundance: .; v_gene: TRBV19; j_gene: TRBJ2-7; d_gene: .; CDR3nt: TGTGCCAGTAGTATGGTCAGCTCCTACGAGCAGTACTTC; CDR3aa: CASSMVSSYEQYF
abundance: few; v_gene: TRBV29-1; j_gene: TRBJ1-1; d_gene: .; CDR3nt: TGCAGCGCACAGGAGATTGAAGCTTTCTTT; CDR3aa: CSAQEIEAFF
abundance: .; v_gene: TRBV11-2; j_gene: TRBJ2-2; d_gene: .; CDR3nt: TGTGCCAGCACCCACCGGGCCGGGGTGAACACCGGGGAGCTGTTTTTT; CDR3aa: CASTHRAGVNTGELFF
abundance: .; v_gene: TRBV18; j_gene: TRBJ1-3; d_gene: .; CDR3nt: TGTGCCAGCGAAGGACAGCGCTCTGGAAACACCATATATTTT; CDR3aa: CASEGQRSGNTIYF
abundance: .; v_gene: TRBV11-2; j_gene: TRBJ1-3; d_gene: .; CDR3nt: TGTGCCAGCAGCTCCTTCGGGGGGCTCGCTGGAAACACCATATATTTT; CDR3aa: CASSSFGGLAGNTIYF
abundance: .; v_gene: TRBV6-5; j_gene: TRBJ1-5; d_gene: .; CDR3nt: TGTGCCAGCATCCTCAGGGCTTCGGATCAGCCCCAGCATTTT; CDR3aa: CASILRASDQPQHF
abundance: .; v_gene: TRBV5-5; j_gene: TRBJ2-7; d_gene: .; CDR3nt: TGTGCCAGCAGCCGGGAAAGAGGGTCCTACGAGCAGTACTTC; CDR3aa: CASSRERGSYEQYF
abundance: .; v_gene: TRBV5-5; j_gene: TRBJ1-1; d_gene: .; CDR3nt: TGTGCCAGCAGCTTGGGTTGGGCGACGAGTAGCACTGAAGCTTTCTTT; CDR3aa: CASSLGWATSSTEAFF
abundance: .; v_gene: TRBV19; j_gene: TRBJ1-5; d_gene: TRBD1; CDR3nt: TGTGCCAGTATTCCGGGACAGGGGTTCAATCAGCCCCAGCATTTT; CDR3aa: CASIPGQGFNQPQHF
abundance: .; v_gene: TRBV2; j_gene: TRBJ1-2; d_gene: .; CDR3nt: TGTGCCAGCTCGTCGACCGGGGGGATTATTGCGGGCTACACCTTC; CDR3aa: CASSSTGGIIAGYTF
abundance: once; v_gene: TRBV7-3; j_gene: TRBJ2-1; d_gene: .; CDR3nt: TGTGCCAGCAGCCCGGGGGTCTCCTACAATGAGCAGTTCTTC; CDR3aa: CASSPGVSYNEQFF
abundance: .; v_gene: TRBV11-2; j_gene: TRBJ1-1; d_gene: .; CDR3nt: TGTGCCAGCAGCTTCGGTCTGAACACTGAAGCTTTCTTT; CDR3aa: CASSFGLNTEAFF
abundance: .; v_gene: TRBV19; j_gene: TRBJ2-1; d_gene: TRBD2; CDR3nt: TGTGCCAGTAGTATATTAGCGGGAAGATACAATGAGCAGTTCTTC; CDR3aa: CASSILAGRYNEQFF
abundance: few; v_gene: TRBV7-8; j_gene: TRBJ1-1; d_gene: .; CDR3nt: TGTGCCAGCAGCAGATATACAGGGACGAACACTGAAGCTTTCTTT; CDR3aa: CASSRYTGTNTEAFF
abundance: .; v_gene: TRBV4-1; j_gene: TRBJ2-5; d_gene: .; CDR3nt: TGCGCCAGCAGCCGGTACCTTTCCCAGGGGGAGACCCAGTACTTC; CDR3aa: CASSRYLSQGETQYF
abundance: .; v_gene: TRBV29-1; j_gene: TRBJ2-5; d_gene: TRBD1; CDR3nt: TGCAGCGTCAGCCCGACAGGGAGTGAAGAGACCCAGTACTTC; CDR3aa: CSVSPTGSEETQYF
abundance: .; v_gene: TRBV6-2/TRBV6-3; j_gene: TRBJ2-3; d_gene: TRBD2; CDR3nt: TGTGCCAGCAGTTACTCGCCTGCGGCGGGAGTTGTGACAGATACGCAGTATTTT; CDR3aa: CASSYSPAAGVVTDTQYF
abundance: .; v_gene: TRBV7-7; j_gene: TRBJ2-5; d_gene: .; CDR3nt: TGTGCCAGCAGCCCAGCGCGAGGGGGCCAAGAGACCCAGTACTTC; CDR3aa: CASSPARGGQETQYF
abundance: .; v_gene: TRBV5-1; j_gene: TRBJ2-4; d_gene: TRBD1; CDR3nt: TGCGCCAGCAGCTTGTATCCAGGGGGCAGAAACATTCAGTACTTC; CDR3aa: CASSLYPGGRNIQYF
abundance: .; v_gene: TRBV5-4; j_gene: TRBJ2-1; d_gene: TRBD2; CDR3nt: TGTGCCAGCAGCTTGGTCGCGGGGGGGCCACACAATGAGCAGTTCTTC; CDR3aa: CASSLVAGGPHNEQFF
abundance: .; v_gene: TRBV9; j_gene: TRBJ1-1; d_gene: TRBD1; CDR3nt: TGTGCCAGCAGCGTACAGGGGGCAACTGAAGCTTTCTTT; CDR3aa: CASSVQGATEAFF
abundance: .; v_gene: TRBV27; j_gene: TRBJ2-7; d_gene: TRBD2; CDR3nt: TGTGCCAGCAGTTCGCTAGCGGGGGGCTACGAGCAGTACTTC; CDR3aa: CASSSLAGGYEQYF
abundance: .; v_gene: TRBV18; j_gene: TRBJ1-1; d_gene: .; CDR3nt: TGTGCCAGCTCACCACGTGAAAAGGGGATGAACACTGAAGCTTTCTTT; CDR3aa: CASSPREKGMNTEAFF
abundance: .; v_gene: TRBV4-1; j_gene: TRBJ1-5; d_gene: TRBD1; CDR3nt: TGCGCCAGCAGCCAAGGAGGGACAGCTAGCAATCAGCCCCAGCATTTT; CDR3aa: CASSQGGTASNQPQHF
abundance: .; v_gene: TRBV5-1; j_gene: TRBJ1-4; d_gene: .; CDR3nt: TGCGCCAGCAGCTTGAAGCGCGGCGATGAAAAACTGTTTTTT; CDR3aa: CASSLKRGDEKLFF
abundance: .; v_gene: TRBV14; j_gene: TRBJ1-1; d_gene: .; CDR3nt: TGTGCCAGCCGAATATTGACAGAGAACACTGAAGCTTTCTTT; CDR3aa: CASRILTENTEAFF
abundance: .; v_gene: TRBV30; j_gene: TRBJ2-5; d_gene: TRBD2; CDR3nt: TGTGCCTGGAGTTTGGGTCTAAGCGGGACTAAAGAGACCCAGTACTTC; CDR3aa: CAWSLGLSGTKETQYF
abundance: .; v_gene: TRBV9; j_gene: TRBJ2-2; d_gene: .; CDR3nt: TGTGCCAGCAGCGTACTAGGCGGCGGGGAGCTGTTTTTT; CDR3aa: CASSVLGGGELFF
abundance: .; v_gene: TRBV4-1; j_gene: TRBJ2-1; d_gene: .; CDR3nt: TGCGCCAGCAGCCTGGACAGACTCTACAATGAGCAGTTCTTC; CDR3aa: CASSLDRLYNEQFF
abundance: .; v_gene: TRBV12-3/TRBV12-4; j_gene: TRBJ2-7; d_gene: .; CDR3nt: TGTGCCAGCAGTTCGAGGAGCTCCTACGAGCAGTACTTC; CDR3aa: CASSSRSSYEQYF
abundance: .; v_gene: TRBV4-1; j_gene: TRBJ2-1; d_gene: TRBD1; CDR3nt: TGCGCCAGCAGCGATACAGGGGGATCCTACAATGAGCAGTTCTTC; CDR3aa: CASSDTGGSYNEQFF
abundance: .; v_gene: TRBV30; j_gene: TRBJ1-2; d_gene: .; CDR3nt: TGTGCCTGGAGTGTACCAGTTTCCGGCTACACCTTC; CDR3aa: CAWSVPVSGYTF
abundance: .; v_gene: TRBV28; j_gene: TRBJ2-7; d_gene: .; CDR3nt: TGTGCCAGCACCCAGGTCTCTCAGGGCTACGAGCAGTACTTC; CDR3aa: CASTQVSQGYEQYF
abundance: .; v_gene: TRBV6-2/TRBV6-3; j_gene: TRBJ2-7; d_gene: .; CDR3nt: TGTGCCAGCAGTTACGGGCAGGGCTCCTACGAGCAGTACTTC; CDR3aa: CASSYGQGSYEQYF
abundance: few; v_gene: TRBV7-2; j_gene: TRBJ2-1; d_gene: TRBD2; CDR3nt: TGTGCCAGCAGCCCTCCGGGACTAGGGATTAACAATGAGCAGTTCTTC; CDR3aa: CASSPPGLGINNEQFF
abundance: .; v_gene: TRBV5-1; j_gene: TRBJ2-7; d_gene: .; CDR3nt: TGCGCCAGCCACTACAGGGATGGTACCTACGAGCAGTACTTC; CDR3aa: CASHYRDGTYEQYF
abundance: .; v_gene: TRBV15; j_gene: TRBJ1-2; d_gene: .; CDR3nt: TGTGCCACCAGCAGAGGTTCATCCGGCTACACCTTC; CDR3aa: CATSRGSSGYTF
abundance: .; v_gene: TRBV5-1; j_gene: TRBJ2-7; d_gene: TRBD1; CDR3nt: TGCGCCAGCAGCCCCGACAGGGGGCAGTACTTC; CDR3aa: CASSPDRGQYF
abundance: few; v_gene: TRBV10-3; j_gene: TRBJ1-4; d_gene: .; CDR3nt: TGTGCCATCAGTGAAGTTGGGCAAGCTAATGAAAAACTGTTTTTT; CDR3aa: CAISEVGQANEKLFF
abundance: .; v_gene: TRBV2; j_gene: TRBJ1-1; d_gene: .; CDR3nt: TGTGCCAGCAGGGGCCAGAAGGGGTGGACTGAAGCTTTCTTT; CDR3aa: CASRGQKGWTEAFF